Each of the 14 T cell receptor beta chains below was sequenced from the same sample in a study of identical twins' blood T cells. MiXCR was run by TCRdb on the 5' RACE reads, yielding one entry per CDR3 protein. The sample lists fewer than 450,000 distinct CDR3 sequences, 28% occurring once. Sequenced material: PBMCs. Every receptor here comes from a woman aged 18 to 50 in good health.

This clonotype appeared a few times. This chain joins TRBV6-6 and TRBJ2-1; D may be TRBD1 or TRBD2 (6 bases each). Trimming pared 6 bases from V and 4 bases from J, leaving 19 bases between. The CDR3 has 16 residues. Germline V lookup: CDR1 MNHNY, CDR2 SVGAGI (reference sequence). The CDR3 protein is CASSDPRDTSYNEQFF. CDR3 DNA sequence: TGTGCCAGCAGCGACCCGCGGGACACCTCATACAATGAGCAGTTCTTC.

This clonotype has ten or more counts. The chain combines TRBV11-2 with TRBJ1-1; D gene unclear. The germline gives CDR1 SGHAT, CDR2 FQNNGV. CDR3 length: 11 residues. Trimming shortened V by 2 bases and J by 13 bases, and 11 bases separated the two germline ends. The CDR3 DNA follows: TGTGCCAGCAGCTTAACCAGGCCAGGTTTCTTT. Translating gives CASSLTRPGFF.

V is TRBV20-1 and J is TRBJ2-1; 13 bases align to TRBD2. Germline loops: CDR1 DFQATT, CDR2 SNEGSKA (reference sequence). There are 15 residues in the CDR3. With 2 bases clipped from V and 10 bases from J, the junction kept 8 bases outside the gene matches. CDR3 sequence reads: CSARKTSGRLREQFF. CDR3 bases: TGCAGTGCTAGAAAGACTAGCGGGAGGCTACGGGAGCAGTTCTTC.

The CDR3 is CASSKGGDYGYTF. CDR3 in DNA: TGTGCCAGCAGTAAAGGAGGGGACTATGGCTACACCTTC. The chain employs TRBV6-6 and TRBJ1-2, with D maybe TRBD1 (5 bases). Trimming stripped 5 bases from V and 3 bases from J, with 10 bases between. The germline V gene encodes CDR1 MNHNY and CDR2 SVGAGI (reference sequence). The CDR3 is 13 amino acids.

The rearrangement uses TRBV20-1 and TRBJ2-2; 7 nucleotides align to TRBD2. The CDR3 is 15 amino acids. V trimming: 6 bases; J trimming: 1 base; junction bases outside the gene matches: 8. The germline V gene encodes CDR1 DFQATT and CDR2 SNEGSKA (reference sequence). CDR3 sequence: CSAKRDFLNTGELFF. In nucleotides, the CDR3 is TGCAGTGCAAAGCGGGACTTCTTGAACACCGGGGAGCTGTTTTTT.

This clonotype was seen a handful of times. The genes are TRBV29-1 and TRBJ1-1; D is unclear. Germline V CDR1 and CDR2: SQVTM, ANQGSEA. Trimming removed 4 bases from V and 3 bases from J, with 9 bases in between. This CDR3 comprises 12 residues. This chain's CDR3 is CSVGGTYTEAFF. The CDR3 bases are TGCAGCGTTGGAGGAACCTACACTGAAGCTTTCTTT. The full variable domain, with the rest looked up from reference TRBV29-1 and TRBJ1-1, is SAVISQKPSRDICQRGTSLTIQCQVDSQVTMMFWYRQQPGQSLTLIATANQGSEATYESGFVIDKFPISRPNLTFSTLTVSNMSPEDSSIYLCSVGGTYTEAFFGQGTRLTVV.

This clonotype was counted once. The chain links TRBV14 to TRBJ2-7; D is unresolved. Looked up from germline, CDR1 is SGHDN and CDR2 is FVKESK. Trimming pared 7 bases from V and 2 bases from J, leaving 12 bases between. There are 13 residues in the CDR3. Here the CDR3 reads CASNDDAAYEQYF. The DNA of the CDR3 is TGTGCCAGCAACGACGACGCGGCCTACGAGCAGTACTTC.

This clonotype has only a few counts. The J gene is TRBJ2-7, the V gene TRBV6-5; 7 bases fit TRBD2. Germline CDR1 reads MNHEY; CDR2 reads SVGAGI. The CDR3 totals 15 residues. The V gene end was trimmed by 0 bases and the J gene end by 5 bases; junction bases not matched to a gene: 7. The CDR3 loop is CASSYSRAGSDEQYF. In DNA, the CDR3 is TGTGCCAGCAGTTACTCGAGAGCGGGATCGGACGAGCAGTACTTC.

This chain connects TRBV20-1 to TRBJ1-2, with a possible D match to TRBD1 (5 bases). Between the trimmed V and J ends, which lost 5 bases and 6 bases, there was a span of 16 bases. The CDR3 spans 13 residues. Germline CDR1 reads DFQATT; CDR2 reads SNEGSKA (reference sequence). CDR3 nucleotide sequence: TGCAGTGCTGAGACCCCAGGGAGTCATGGCTACACCTTC. This translates into CSAETPGSHGYTF.

This clonotype has more than one count but fewer than ten. The chain is built from TRBV7-2 and TRBJ2-3; 8 nucleotides agree with TRBD2. This CDR3 comprises 13 residues. Trimming cost V 1 base and J 15 bases; bases outside gene matches: 9. Germline V gene lookup returns CDR1 SGHTA and CDR2 FQGNSA. The CDR3 region has the DNA TGTGCCAGCAGCTTAGATGGTAGCGGGATTCTTTATTTT. Translated: CASSLDGSGILYF. Variable domain in full (rest from reference TRBV7-2 and TRBJ2-3): GAGVSQSPSNKVTEKGKDVELRCDPISGHTALYWYRQSLGQGLEFLIYFQGNSAPDKSGLPSDRFSAERTGGSVSTLTIQRTQQEDSAVYLCASSLDGSGILYFGPGTRLTVL.

The chain employs TRBV9 and TRBJ1-6; D is possibly TRBD1 (6 bases). The V gene's germline CDR1 is SGDLS and CDR2 YYNGEE. This CDR3 spans 14 amino acids. Trimming took 1 base from V and 7 from J, leaving 9 bases between them. CDR3 in amino acids: CASSVLQGNSPLHF. In DNA form, the CDR3 reads TGTGCCAGCAGCGTACTCCAGGGGAATTCACCCCTCCACTTT.

The genes are TRBV3-1 and TRBJ1-2, with D hard to call. Germline V CDR1 and CDR2: LGHDT, YNNKEL (reference sequence). The length of the CDR3 is 16 residues. Trimming removed 0 bases from V and 8 bases from J, with 19 bases in between. The CDR3 reads CASSQDRPGSDFGYTF. In DNA form, the CDR3 reads TGTGCCAGCAGCCAAGATAGACCGGGGTCGGACTTCGGCTACACCTTC.

This clonotype was counted between two and nine times. This chain links TRBV27 with TRBJ2-3; TRBD1 or TRBD2 may be the D gene (5 bases each). The germline CDR1 and CDR2 sequences are MNHEY and SMNVEV (reference sequence). The V gene lost 8 bases and the J gene lost 6 bases, with 9 bases spanning the gap. CDR3 length: 11 residues. This CDR3 is CASGWGDTQYF. Here the CDR3 DNA reads TGTGCCAGCGGATGGGGGGATACGCAGTATTTT.

This clonotype appeared many times. This rearrangement joins TRBV20-1 to TRBJ1-1, with D unclear. Trimming left V 0 bases short and J 3 bases short, with 8 bases between. This CDR3 spans 13 amino acids. Germline CDR1 DFQATT, CDR2 SNEGSKA (reference sequence). The CDR3 loop reads CSARDSGDTEAFF. The CDR3 DNA sequence: TGCAGTGCTAGAGACTCTGGGGACACTGAAGCTTTCTTT.